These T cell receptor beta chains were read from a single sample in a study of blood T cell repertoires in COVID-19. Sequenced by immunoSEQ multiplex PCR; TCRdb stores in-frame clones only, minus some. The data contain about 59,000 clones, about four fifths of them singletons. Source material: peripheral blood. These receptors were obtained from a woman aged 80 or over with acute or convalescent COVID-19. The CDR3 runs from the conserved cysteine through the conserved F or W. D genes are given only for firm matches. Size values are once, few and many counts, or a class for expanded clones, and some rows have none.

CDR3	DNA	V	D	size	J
CASSYNGRGNTEAFF	TGTGCCAGCAGCTACAACGGCAGGGGGAACACTGAAGCTTTCTTT	TRBV11-1	-	-	TRBJ1-1
CASRGTGGLGTEAFF	TGTGCCAGCCGCGGGACTGGAGGTTTGGGGACTGAAGCTTTCTTT	TRBV18	-	-	TRBJ1-1
CASSIGQGFEQYF	TGTGCCAGCAGCATAGGACAGGGCTTCGAGCAGTACTTC	TRBV7-3	TRBD1	-	TRBJ2-7
CAWSVSAGGNYGYTF	TGTGCCTGGAGTGTATCTGCAGGGGGGAACTATGGCTACACCTTC	TRBV30	TRBD1	few	TRBJ1-2
CAWSADFTGGALDQPQHF	TGTGCCTGGAGCGCAGACTTTACAGGGGGCGCCTTGGACCAGCCCCAGCATTTT	TRBV30	TRBD1	-	TRBJ1-5
CASSYGLAGANEQFF	TGTGCCAGCAGTTACGGACTAGCGGGAGCCAATGAGCAGTTCTTC	TRBV6-2/TRBV6-3	TRBD2	-	TRBJ2-1
CAWSDIPREQFF	TGTGCCTGGAGCGACATACCGCGTGAGCAGTTCTTC	TRBV30	-	once	TRBJ2-1
CASSVGPGDYGYTF	TGTGCCAGCAGCGTAGGGCCAGGGGACTATGGCTACACCTTC	TRBV9	-	-	TRBJ1-2
CASSRRRTSGYTDTQYF	TGTGCCAGCAGCCGACGCCGGACTAGCGGCTACACAGATACGCAGTATTTT	TRBV3-1/TRBV3-2	TRBD2	-	TRBJ2-3
CASSLASGVGEQFF	TGCGCCAGCAGCTTAGCCAGCGGGGTTGGTGAGCAGTTCTTC	TRBV5-1	TRBD2	-	TRBJ2-1
CASSFNRGTPGNTIYF	TGTGCCAGCAGTTTTAACAGGGGAACCCCTGGAAACACCATATATTTT	TRBV28	TRBD1	-	TRBJ1-3
CASSQDQGGSEKLFF	TGCGCCAGCAGCCAAGATCAGGGGGGCTCTGAAAAACTGTTTTTT	TRBV4-3	TRBD1	-	TRBJ1-4
CASSPRGRGQWTGELFF	TGTGCCAGTAGTCCCCGGGGCAGGGGGCAGTGGACCGGGGAGCTGTTTTTT	TRBV19	TRBD1	few	TRBJ2-2
CASSDNFAEAFF	TGTGCCAGCAGTGACAATTTTGCTGAAGCTTTCTTT	TRBV6-2/TRBV6-3	-	-	TRBJ1-1
CASSLAAGTFYEQYF	TGTGCCAGCAGCTTAGCGGCAGGAACCTTCTACGAGCAGTACTTC	TRBV11-1	-	-	TRBJ2-7
CSVPGGGNGYTF	TGCAGCGTTCCAGGGGGCGGGAATGGCTACACCTTC	TRBV29-1	TRBD1	-	TRBJ1-2
CASSLEGTSTYEQYF	TGTGCCAGCAGCCTTGAAGGGACATCCACCTACGAGCAGTACTTC	TRBV9	-	once	TRBJ2-7
CASSIGTGSSTDTQYF	TGTGCCAGTAGTATCGGGACAGGGTCTAGCACAGATACGCAGTATTTT	TRBV19	TRBD1	-	TRBJ2-3
CASSESAVSGGRSPLHF	TGTGCCAGCAGTGAATCAGCAGTATCGGGGGGCCGATCACCCCTCCACTTT	TRBV6-1	-	-	TRBJ1-6
CAISGTGTDTGELFF	TGTGCCATCAGCGGGACAGGGACGGACACCGGGGAGCTGTTTTTT	TRBV10-3	TRBD1	-	TRBJ2-2
CATSGLTDTQYF	TGTGCCACCAGTGGACTGACAGATACGCAGTATTTT	TRBV24-1	-	-	TRBJ2-3
CASSSQRGGLYEQYF	TGTGCCAGCAGCTCTCAGCGGGGGGGACTCTACGAGCAGTACTTC	TRBV6-5	TRBD2	-	TRBJ2-7
CASSLEGTGSYEQYF	TGTGCCAGCAGTTTGGAGGGGACAGGGTCCTACGAGCAGTACTTC	TRBV28	TRBD1	-	TRBJ2-7
CASSIYVAGGASTDTQYF	TGTGCCAGTAGTATATATGTTGCGGGGGGGGCTAGCACAGATACGCAGTATTTT	TRBV19	TRBD2	-	TRBJ2-3
CASSVGDLSNEQFF	TGTGCCAGCAGCGTAGGGGACTTGTCGAATGAGCAGTTCTTC	TRBV9	-	-	TRBJ2-1
CASSPGLSDLEEQYF	TGTGCCAGCTCCCCGGGACTTTCCGATTTGGAGGAGCAGTACTTC	TRBV18	-	-	TRBJ2-7